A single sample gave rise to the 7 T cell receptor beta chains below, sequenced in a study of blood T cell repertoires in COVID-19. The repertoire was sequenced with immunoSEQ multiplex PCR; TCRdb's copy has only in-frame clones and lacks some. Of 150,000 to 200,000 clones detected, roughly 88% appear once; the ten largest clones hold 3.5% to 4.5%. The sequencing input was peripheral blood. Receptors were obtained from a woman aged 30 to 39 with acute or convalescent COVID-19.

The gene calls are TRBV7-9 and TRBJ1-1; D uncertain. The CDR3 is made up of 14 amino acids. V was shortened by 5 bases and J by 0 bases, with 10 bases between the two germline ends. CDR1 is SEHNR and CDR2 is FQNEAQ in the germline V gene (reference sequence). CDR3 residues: CASSVTSVNTEAFF. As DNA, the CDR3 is TGTGCCAGCAGCGTAACCTCAGTGAACACTGAAGCTTTCTTT.

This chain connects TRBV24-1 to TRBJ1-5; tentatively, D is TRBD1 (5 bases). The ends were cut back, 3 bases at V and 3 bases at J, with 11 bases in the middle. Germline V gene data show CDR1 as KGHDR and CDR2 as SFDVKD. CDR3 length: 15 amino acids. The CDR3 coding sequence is TGTGCCACCAGTGATCCCAGGGTTGACAATCAGCCCCAGCATTTT. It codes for CATSDPRVDNQPQHF.

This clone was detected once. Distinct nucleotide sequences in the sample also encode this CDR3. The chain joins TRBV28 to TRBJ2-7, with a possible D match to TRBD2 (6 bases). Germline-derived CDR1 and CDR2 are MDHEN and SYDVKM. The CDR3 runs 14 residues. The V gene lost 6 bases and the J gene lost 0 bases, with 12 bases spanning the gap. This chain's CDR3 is CASREGGSSYEQYF. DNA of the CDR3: TGTGCCAGCAGGGAGGGAGGCAGCTCCTACGAGCAGTACTTC.

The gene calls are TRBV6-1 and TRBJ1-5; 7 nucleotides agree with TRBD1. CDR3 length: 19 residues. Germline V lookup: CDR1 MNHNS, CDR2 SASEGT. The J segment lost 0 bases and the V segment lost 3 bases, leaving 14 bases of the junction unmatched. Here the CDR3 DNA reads TGTGCCAGCAGTGACCGATCCGGGACAGCTTCTTATAGCAATCAGCCCCAGCATTTT. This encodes CASSDRSGTASYSNQPQHF.

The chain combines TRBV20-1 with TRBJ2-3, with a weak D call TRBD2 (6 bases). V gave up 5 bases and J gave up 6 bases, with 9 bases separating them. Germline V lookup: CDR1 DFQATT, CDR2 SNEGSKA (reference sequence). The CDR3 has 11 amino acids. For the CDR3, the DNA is TGCAGTGCTCCCCTAGCGGATACGCAGTATTTT. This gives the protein CSAPLADTQYF.

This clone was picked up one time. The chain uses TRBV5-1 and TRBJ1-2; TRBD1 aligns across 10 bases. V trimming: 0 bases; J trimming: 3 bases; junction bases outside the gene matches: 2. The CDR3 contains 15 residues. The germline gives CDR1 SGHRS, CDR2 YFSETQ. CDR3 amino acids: CASSLVGQGYYGYTF. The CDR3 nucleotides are TGCGCCAGCAGCTTGGTGGGACAGGGGTACTATGGCTACACCTTC. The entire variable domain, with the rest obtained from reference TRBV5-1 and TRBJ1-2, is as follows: KAGVTQTPRYLIKTRGQQVTLSCSPISGHRSVSWYQQTPGQGLQFLFEYFSETQRNKGNFPGRFSGRQFSNSRSEMNVSTLELGDSALYLCASSLVGQGYYGYTFGSGTRLTVV.

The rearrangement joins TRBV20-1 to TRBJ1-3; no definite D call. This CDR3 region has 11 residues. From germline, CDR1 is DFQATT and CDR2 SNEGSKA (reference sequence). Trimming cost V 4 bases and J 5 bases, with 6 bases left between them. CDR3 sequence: CSATPRNTIYF. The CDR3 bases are TGCAGTGCTACCCCCAGAAACACCATATATTTT.